This T cell receptor beta chain stems from a study of CD8+CD57+ T cells in acquired aplastic anemia. The study profiled TCR beta VDJ and CDR3 using genomic DNA as template. TCRdb re-derived calls from the reads in MiXCR, one entry per CDR3 protein. The repertoire consists of over 15,000 distinct CDR3 sequences, with 37% occurring once and the leading ten covering 80% to 90%. Patients selected for sequencing had displayed CD8+CD57+ cell expansion by flow cytometry. The patients, all of them, had severe acquired aplastic anemia. The CDR3 loop spans 15 amino acids. V gave up 10 bases and J gave up 6 bases; unmatched junction bases: 17. CDR1 is SNHLY, CDR2 FYNNEI, per germline. This clonotype was seen a few times. The antigen remains undetermined. Findings of the study overall: Levels of CD8+ Simpson's diversity were not significantly distinct in patients versus controls. A lower diversity was found for CD8+CD57+ cells than for total CD4+ and CD8+ pools in patients.

The chain carries TRBV2 and TRBJ2-5; 7 nucleotides match TRBD2. Sequencing was performed on CD8+CD57+ T cells sorted from PBMCs. Subset defined: bead-enriched CD8+CD57+ effector memory T cells from SAA patients. The clonotype originates from a human donor with aplastic anemia. The CDR3 is CATTQSPGLVKTQYF. CDR3 DNA: TGTGCCACCACGCAGTCCCCCGGACTAGTAAAGACCCAGTACTTC.